These 16 T cell receptor beta chains were sequenced from one sample in a study of blood T cell repertoires in COVID-19. The table came from immunoSEQ multiplex PCR; TCRdb's copy has only in-frame clones and leaves some out. The sample carries 100,000 to 150,000 clones, about 89% recorded once. What was sequenced was peripheral blood. These receptor sequences come from a woman between 70 and 85 years old with COVID-19, enrolled during active disease.

The CDR3 is CASSSAGSYNEQFF. DNA for the CDR3: TGTGCCAGCAGTTCAGCGGGCTCCTACAATGAGCAGTTCTTC. The chain has TRBV27 and TRBJ2-1; D is possibly TRBD2 (6 bases). The CDR3 has 14 amino acids. CDR1 is MNHEY, CDR2 SMNVEV, per germline (reference sequence). V was pared by 4 bases and J by 0 bases, with 7 bases between.

The chain links TRBV5-3 to TRBJ2-7; 8 bases line up with TRBD1. TRBV5-3 is an open reading frame, and its role is uncertain. Germline trimming cut 0 bases from V and 0 bases from J; bases unmatched to any gene: 14. The CDR3 is 19 residues long. CDR3 coding DNA: TGTGCCAGAAGCTTGGAGGTCCGGCGCAGGGGGCAACCCTCCTACGAGCAGTACTTC. Protein product: CARSLEVRRRGQPSYEQYF.

This clone was observed a single time. The chain combines TRBV14 with TRBJ2-5; D is unclear. The CDR3 is 12 amino acids. The germline V and J ends were trimmed by 2 bases and 8 bases, with 9 bases remaining between them. Germline assignment: CDR1 SGHDN and CDR2 FVKESK. As DNA, the CDR3 is TGTGCCAGCAGCCAATCTCGAGTTACCCAGTACTTC. This sequence encodes CASSQSRVTQYF.

This rearrangement joins TRBV11-2 to TRBJ2-7, with TRBD2 matching 8 bases. This CDR3 comprises 14 residues. V gave up 5 bases and J gave up 3 bases; unmatched junction bases: 6. Per the germline V gene, CDR1 is SGHAT and CDR2 is FQNNGV. The CDR3 here is CASSRTSGYYEQYF. The CDR3 DNA follows: TGTGCCAGCAGCCGAACTAGCGGCTACTACGAGCAGTACTTC.

The chain is built from TRBV9 and TRBJ2-2; D is perhaps TRBD2 (6 bases). Germline V lookup: CDR1 SGDLS, CDR2 YYNGEE. V shed 4 bases and J shed 0 bases, with 10 bases lying between them. This CDR3 is 15 amino acids long. The CDR3 protein is CASSISGSNTGELFF. CDR3 in DNA: TGTGCCAGCAGCATTAGCGGCTCGAACACCGGGGAGCTGTTTTTT. The full variable domain, rest sourced from reference TRBV9 and TRBJ2-2, is DSGVTQTPKHLITATGQRVTLRCSPRSGDLSVYWYQQSLDQGLQFLIQYYNGEERAKGNILERFSAQQFPDLHSELNLSSLELGDSALYFCASSISGSNTGELFFGEGSRLTVL.

The V gene is TRBV6-2 or TRBV6-3, the J gene TRBJ2-3; possible D gene TRBD1, 6 bases. The CDR3 consists of 14 residues. CDR1 MNHEY and CDR2 SVGEGT come from the germline V gene. V was pared by 4 bases and J by 2 bases, with 10 bases between. In nucleotides, the CDR3 is TGTGCCAGCAGTTGGTCAGGGGCCACAGATACGCAGTATTTT. As protein: CASSWSGATDTQYF.

This clone was picked up one time. V is TRBV9 and J is TRBJ2-2, with TRBD2 matching over 7 bases. Trimming removed 4 bases from V and 3 bases from J; junction bases left unmatched: 9. The germline gives CDR1 SGDLS, CDR2 YYNGEE. The CDR3 has 16 amino acids. CDR3 bases: TGTGCCAGCAGCCCCCGGGGGGACGGGGACACCGGGGAGCTGTTTTTT. Its translation: CASSPRGDGDTGELFF.

This clone was recorded only once. The chain combines TRBV6-6 with TRBJ1-2, with D uncertain. This CDR3 has 13 residues. Germline CDR1 reads MNHNY; CDR2 reads SVGAGI (reference sequence). V dropped 6 bases and J dropped 4 bases, with 12 bases sitting between them. CDR3 nucleotides: TGTGCCAGCAGCCCAGGCGCTTCCTATGGCTACACCTTC. Translated, it gives CASSPGASYGYTF.

This clone occurred once. This sequence joins TRBV6-5 and TRBJ1-5; maybe TRBD1 (6 bases). V gave up 4 bases and J gave up 2 bases, with 12 bases separating them. CDR3 length: 15 amino acids. Germline CDR1 MNHEY, CDR2 SVGAGI. CDR3 in amino acids: CASSSAGVGNQPQHF. In DNA form, the CDR3 reads TGTGCCAGCAGTTCAGCAGGGGTCGGCAATCAGCCCCAGCATTTT.

As to this clone: Its ends do not fully match the called genes, so a read error is possible. The genes are TRBV7-7 and TRBJ1-3, with D maybe TRBD1 (5 bases). The germline CDR1 and CDR2 sequences are SSHAT and FNYEAQ (reference sequence). The CDR3 consists of 15 residues. CDR3 sequence reads: CASSHDRDSGNTIYF. The CDR3 DNA follows: TGTGCTAGCAGCCATGACAGAGACTCTGGAAACACCATATATTTT.

This chain connects TRBV6-6 to TRBJ1-5; 9 bases are shared with TRBD1. The CDR3 is made up of 16 amino acids. Germline loops: CDR1 MNHNY, CDR2 SVGAGI (reference sequence). The ends lost 6 bases at V and 4 bases at J; junction bases unmatched: 10. CDR3 in DNA: TGTGCCAGCAGCCGACAAAAAGGACAGGGGAATCAGCCCCAGCATTTT. It is translated as CASSRQKGQGNQPQHF.

This clone was recorded only once. V and J are TRBV2 and TRBJ1-5; perhaps TRBD1 as D (5 bases). CDR3 length: 15 amino acids. Between the trimmed V and J ends, which lost 0 bases and 5 bases, there was a span of 11 bases. The germline V gene has CDR1 SNHLY and CDR2 FYNNEI. For the CDR3, the DNA is TGTGCCAGCAGTGAAGCGCTGTCAGGGTATCAGCCCCAGCATTTT. This encodes CASSEALSGYQPQHF.

The gene calls are TRBV19 and TRBJ2-7; 9 bases align to TRBD1. With 1 base clipped from V and 9 bases from J, the junction kept 4 bases outside the gene matches. Germline loops: CDR1 LNHDA, CDR2 SQIVND (reference sequence). This CDR3 contains 13 residues. The CDR3 bases are TGTGCCAGTAGTATAGGGACAGGGGAATCGCAGTACTTC. Its translation is CASSIGTGESQYF.

The V gene is TRBV15, the J gene TRBJ2-2; D perhaps matches TRBD1 (6 bases). The CDR3 runs to 15 residues. The V end was cut by 7 bases, the J end by 3 bases, with 15 bases between. The germline CDR1 and CDR2 sequences are LNHNV and YYDKDF (reference sequence). CDR3: CATMGHGEYTGELFF. The CDR3 coding sequence is TGTGCCACCATGGGACATGGAGAATACACCGGGGAGCTGTTTTTT.

The rearrangement joins TRBV11-2 to TRBJ1-1; possibly TRBD1 for D (6 bases). Germline V gene lookup returns CDR1 SGHAT and CDR2 FQNNGV. V shed 5 bases and J shed 0 bases, with 16 bases lying between them. CDR3 size: 16 residues. The CDR3, as DNA: TGTGCCAGCAGCAGCCTGTACAGGGTCCTGAACACTGAAGCTTTCTTT. Its translation: CASSSLYRVLNTEAFF.

The chain employs TRBV5-4 and TRBJ2-3; 10 bases match TRBD2. Germline lookup yields CDR1 SGHNT and CDR2 YYREEE (reference sequence). V gave up 0 bases and J gave up 9 bases; unmatched junction bases: 22. This CDR3 spans 20 amino acids. The CDR3 region is CASSLVAGLAGASIAGTQYF. CDR3 coding DNA: TGTGCCAGCAGCTTGGTAGCTGGGCTAGCGGGGGCTTCTATAGCTGGGACGCAGTATTTT.